These T cell receptor beta chains were read from a single sample in a study of metastatic and nonmetastatic thyroid tumors. TCRdb re-called the PCR reads with MiXCR. The sample holds 10,000 to 15,000 clones, around a quarter seen once. The specimen sequenced was tumor tissue. The receptors derive from a female donor with papillary thyroid cancer or a benign thyroid nodule (not recorded which). Some clones in this sample may be carry-over from other donors' samples. Both conserved end residues are trimmed from each CDR3. Each record gives: V gene, CDR3 length, J gene, CDR3 protein.

TRBV28	14	TRBJ1-2	ASSLGGTGAPEGYT
TRBV11-3	12	TRBJ2-7	ASSNTGNSYEQY
TRBV9	13	TRBJ1-6	ASSHPRGTNSPLH
TRBV11-2	14	TRBJ2-1	ASIPSAGGPYNEQF
TRBV6-5	16	TRBJ2-7	ASSSYPTSLTSGTDQY
TRBV12-3/TRBV12-4	12	TRBJ2-5	ASSLGPGAPTQY
TRBV11-3	11	TRBJ2-7	ASSADSFHEQY
TRBV11-1	13	TRBJ2-3	ASSPGTCSTDTQY
TRBV3-1	13	TRBJ2-7	ASSPRQGLSYEQY
TRBV13	13	TRBJ2-3	ASSLVPASTDTQY
TRBV6-1	13	TRBJ2-3	ASVWGPDPTDTQY
TRBV19	15	TRBJ1-5	ASSISFGQYSNQPQH
TRBV25-1	12	TRBJ1-2	ASSASGTGYGYT
TRBV29-1	12	TRBJ2-2	SVDQRSNTGELF
TRBV7-6	12	TRBJ2-1	ASSGRLALNEQF
TRBV11-2	12	TRBJ2-1	ASSPPRELGEQF
TRBV15	13	TRBJ2-1	ATSRDRGVYNEQF